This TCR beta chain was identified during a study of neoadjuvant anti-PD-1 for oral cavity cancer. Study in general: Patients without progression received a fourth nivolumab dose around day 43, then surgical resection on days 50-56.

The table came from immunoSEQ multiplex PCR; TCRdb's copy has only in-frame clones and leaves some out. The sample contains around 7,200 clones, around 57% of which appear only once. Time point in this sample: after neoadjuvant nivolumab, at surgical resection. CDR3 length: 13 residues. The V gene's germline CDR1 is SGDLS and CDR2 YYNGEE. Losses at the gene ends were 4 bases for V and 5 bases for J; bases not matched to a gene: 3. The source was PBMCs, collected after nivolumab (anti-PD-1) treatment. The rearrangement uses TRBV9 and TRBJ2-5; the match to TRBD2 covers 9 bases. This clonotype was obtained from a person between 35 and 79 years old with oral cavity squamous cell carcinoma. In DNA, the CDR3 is TGTGCCAGCAGCCCGCGGGGGGGGGAGACCCAGTACTTC. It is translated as CASSPRGGETQYF.